The 11 T cell receptor beta chains below all came from one sample that was sequenced in a study of CD8+CD57+ T cells in acquired aplastic anemia. The template used for profiling TCR beta VDJ and CDR3 was genomic DNA. TCRdb re-called the reads with MiXCR, one entry per CDR3 protein. In the table there are 68,000 or so distinct CDR3 sequences, around 50% of which are singletons. Sequenced material: sorted CD4+, CD8+, or CD8+CD57+ T cells (not recorded which) from PBMCs. These receptor sequences come from a human donor in good health, serving as a control.

The chain employs TRBV29-1 and TRBJ2-1; 8 bases agree with TRBD2. CDR1 and CDR2 from the germline V gene are SQVTM and ANQGSEA. This CDR3 is 15 amino acids long. V lost 2 bases, J lost 3 bases, and 6 bases stayed unmatched. As DNA, the CDR3 is TGCAGCGTTGAAACGGCGGGGGGACGCTACAATGAGCAGTTCTTC. Translation gives CSVETAGGRYNEQFF.

This clonotype has more than one count but fewer than ten. This chain uses TRBV5-1 with TRBJ2-3; 14 bases are shared with TRBD2. From germline, CDR1 is SGHRS and CDR2 YFSETQ. The CDR3 consists of 16 residues. J was trimmed by 1 base and V by 3 bases; bases with no gene match: 1. The CDR3 nucleotides are TGCGCCAGCAGCTCGGGACTAGCGGGAGGCACAGATACGCAGTATTTT. Translated: CASSSGLAGGTDTQYF.

This chain uses TRBV10-2 with TRBJ2-7; tentatively, D is TRBD2 (6 bases). The V gene lost 2 bases and the J gene lost 3 bases, with 11 bases spanning the gap. Looked up from germline, CDR1 is WSHSY and CDR2 is SAAADI. The CDR3 length is 14 residues. The CDR3: CASSEGEDFYEQYF. The CDR3 DNA reads as TGCGCCAGCAGTGAGGGGGAGGATTTCTACGAGCAGTACTTC.

This chain links TRBV29-1 with TRBJ1-1; 8 bases agree with TRBD1. The length of the CDR3 is 12 residues. Germline lookup yields CDR1 SQVTM and CDR2 ANQGSEA. V lost 1 base and J lost 6; bases outside the gene matches: 1. CDR3 sequence: CSVEAGGSEAFF. The CDR3 nucleotides are TGCAGCGTTGAAGCAGGGGGCTCTGAAGCTTTCTTT.

Many counts were recorded for this clonotype. This chain uses TRBV27 with TRBJ1-5; TRBD1 might be the D (6 bases). From germline, CDR1 is MNHEY and CDR2 SMNVEV (reference sequence). V was clipped by 5 bases and J by 7 bases, with 12 bases between them. This CDR3 contains 13 residues. The CDR3: CASSTVGGQPQHF. CDR3 bases: TGTGCCAGCAGTACTGTTGGGGGCCAGCCCCAGCATTTT.

Only a few counts were recorded for this clonotype. V and J are TRBV29-1 and TRBJ2-5, with 11 bases aligning to TRBD1. The J segment lost 2 bases and the V segment lost 1 base, leaving 15 bases of the junction unmatched. The germline V gene has CDR1 SQVTM and CDR2 ANQGSEA. The CDR3 spans 19 residues. CDR3 DNA sequence: TGCAGCGTTGAAGTTTCCTGGACAGGGGGCGACCTAAGGCAAGAGACCCAGTACTTC. Translation gives CSVEVSWTGGDLRQETQYF.

Comments on this clonotype: One junction end does not reproduce the germline sequence, and a read error may be involved. CDR3 DNA sequence: TGCGGTGCTAAAGCGGGGGGGCCTCGTTTAGAAAATGAGCAGTTCTTT. Protein: CGAKAGGPRLENEQFF. J is TRBJ2-1 and V is TRBV20-1, with TRBD2 matching 10 bases. CDR3 length: 16 residues. CDR1 is DFQATT and CDR2 is SNEGSKA in the germline V gene (reference sequence).

The genes are TRBV2 and TRBJ2-5, with TRBD1 matching over 9 bases. Germline V lookup: CDR1 SNHLY, CDR2 FYNNEI. J lost 4 bases, V lost 6 bases, and 9 bases had no gene match. This CDR3 has 15 residues. The chain's CDR3 is CASSQDRGSGETQYF. Here the CDR3 DNA reads TGTGCCAGCAGCCAGGACAGGGGCTCGGGAGAGACCCAGTACTTC. The full variable domain, in which reference TRBV2 and TRBJ2-5 provide the parts outside the CDR3, is EPEVTQTPSHQVTQMGQEVILRCVPISNHLYFYWYRQILGQKVEFLVSFYNNEISEKSEIFDDQFSVERPDGSNFTLKIRSTKLEDSAMYFCASSQDRGSGETQYFGPGTRLLVL.

Written as DNA, the CDR3 is TGTGCCAGCAGTGGACGGTGGAACACTGAAGCTTTCTTT. Its protein product is CASSGRWNTEAFF. This rearrangement joins TRBV2 to TRBJ1-1; no clear D gene. V was clipped by 4 bases and J by 1 base, with 7 bases between them. The germline CDR1 and CDR2 sequences are SNHLY and FYNNEI. The CDR3 has 13 amino acids. The full variable domain, in which reference TRBV2 and TRBJ1-1 provide the parts outside the CDR3, is EPEVTQTPSHQVTQMGQEVILRCVPISNHLYFYWYRQILGQKVEFLVSFYNNEISEKSEIFDDQFSVERPDGSNFTLKIRSTKLEDSAMYFCASSGRWNTEAFFGQGTRLTVV.

This chain uses TRBV6-6 with TRBJ1-1; TRBD1 is a possible D gene (6 bases). This CDR3 contains 12 residues. V shed 4 bases and J shed 4 bases, with 7 bases lying between them. Per germline, CDR1 MNHNY and CDR2 SVGAGI (reference sequence). The CDR3 nucleotides are TGTGCCAGCAGTTCCAGGGGCACTGAAGCTTTCTTT. Translated: CASSSRGTEAFF.

The chain recombines TRBV15 with TRBJ1-5, with 9 nucleotides matching TRBD1. CDR1 and CDR2 (germline): LNHNV, YYDKDF (reference sequence). J was trimmed by 7 bases and V by 9 bases; bases with no gene match: 7. CDR3 length equals 13 residues. CDR3 region: CATRGTGRQPQHF. The CDR3 DNA reads TGTGCCACTAGAGGGACAGGGAGGCAGCCCCAGCATTTT.